This entry features one T cell receptor (beta chain) sequence. Antigen specificity is unknown. CDR3 length equals 15 residues. CDR1 and CDR2 from the germline V gene are ENHRY and SYGVKD. The junction had 4 bases not matched to a gene; V was cut back by 5 bases and J by 6 bases. The entry originates in a study of identical twins. Study-wide results and caveats: A cross-sectional statistical analysis, not follow-up of the same donors, supported the conclusions. In monozygotic twins, models underestimated the sharing of out-of-frame TCR alpha. Out-of-frame alpha sequences that twins shared showed excess low generation probability.

A universal primer site was added by template switching, and unique molecular identifiers were carried by the cDNA. Using its own MiXCR run on the 5' RACE reads, TCRdb lists one record per CDR3 protein. The sample includes hundreds of thousands of distinct CDR3 sequences, under 25% of them seen just once. This sample also belongs to another study, concerning yellow fever vaccine responses in identical twins.

This chain joins TRBV10-3 and TRBJ2-2, with TRBD2 matching 12 bases. Sequenced: CD4+ T cells sorted from blood. The receptor was derived from a woman in her late teens or twenties in good health. CDR3 amino acids: CAISPTSGSPGELFF. Here the CDR3 DNA reads TGTGCCATCAGTCCGACTAGCGGGAGCCCCGGGGAGCTGTTTTTT.